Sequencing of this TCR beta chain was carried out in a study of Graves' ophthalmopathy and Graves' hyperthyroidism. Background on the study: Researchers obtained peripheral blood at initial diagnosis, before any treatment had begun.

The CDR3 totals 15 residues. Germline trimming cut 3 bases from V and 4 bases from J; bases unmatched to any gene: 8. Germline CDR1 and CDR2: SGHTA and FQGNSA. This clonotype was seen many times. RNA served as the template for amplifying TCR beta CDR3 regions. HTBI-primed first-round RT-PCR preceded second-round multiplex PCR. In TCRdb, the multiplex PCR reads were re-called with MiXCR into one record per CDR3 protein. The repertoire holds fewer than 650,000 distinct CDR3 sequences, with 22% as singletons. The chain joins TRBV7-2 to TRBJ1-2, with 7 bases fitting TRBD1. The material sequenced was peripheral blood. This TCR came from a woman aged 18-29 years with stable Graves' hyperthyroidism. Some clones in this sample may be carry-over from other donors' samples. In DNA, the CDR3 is TGTGCCAGCAGCTTCGGACAGGAGGCCCCCTATGGCTACACCTTC. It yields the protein CASSFGQEAPYGYTF.